This T cell receptor beta chain was identified in a study of OX40 agonist ivuxolimab in advanced cancers. Study in general: Ivuxolimab, an agonist antibody against OX40 (CD134), was given to patients. The dose-escalation cohort was roughly 83% male, with a mean age of around 54 years, ranging about 23 to 90. Findings of the study overall: In CD8+ T cells, expanded clones were on average more numerous than in CD4+.

This CDR3 contains 15 residues. Trimming removed 7 bases from V and 0 bases from J, with 10 bases in between. Per germline, CDR1 SGHTA and CDR2 FQGNSA. Regarding this clone: Its antigen is not identified.

Here immunoSEQ multiplex PCR was the method, and the copy in TCRdb shows in-frame clones only, minus some. The sample holds roughly 80,000 clones; 85% to 95% are singletons and the top ten take about 0.32%. On cycle 4 day 1 and cycle 7 day 1, as well as at baseline, blood was sampled. The TCR originated in an adult with an advanced solid tumor such as melanoma, head and neck, liver or kidney cancer. The rearrangement uses TRBV7-2 and TRBJ2-6; D is unresolved. Sequenced here: CD4+ or CD8+ T cells sorted from blood, sampled in a trial of the OX40 agonist ivuxolimab. In nucleotides, the CDR3 is TGTGCCAGCATAAGAGTTCACTCTGGGGCCAACGTCCTGACTTTC. Translation gives CASIRVHSGANVLTF.